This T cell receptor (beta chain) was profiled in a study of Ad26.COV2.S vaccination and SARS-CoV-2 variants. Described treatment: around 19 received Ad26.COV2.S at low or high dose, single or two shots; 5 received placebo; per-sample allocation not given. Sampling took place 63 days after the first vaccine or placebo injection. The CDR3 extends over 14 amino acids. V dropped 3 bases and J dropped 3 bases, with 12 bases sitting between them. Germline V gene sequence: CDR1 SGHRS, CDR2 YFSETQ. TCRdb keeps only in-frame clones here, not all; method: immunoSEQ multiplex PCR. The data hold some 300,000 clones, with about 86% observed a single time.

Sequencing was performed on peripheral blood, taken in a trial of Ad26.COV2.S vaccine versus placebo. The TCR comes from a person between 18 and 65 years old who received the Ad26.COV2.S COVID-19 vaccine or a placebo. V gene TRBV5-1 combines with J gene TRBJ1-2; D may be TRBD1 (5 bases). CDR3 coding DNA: TGCGCCAGCAGCTCAGGGCCAAGGGACTATGGCTACACCTTC. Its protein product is CASSSGPRDYGYTF.